The following is a TCR beta chain sequence with its context. Its antigen is currently not known. It has no much larger one-base neighbor in the sample; base qualities were not kept. The cohort consisted of 600 to 700 healthy bone marrow donors. All cohort members were sampled while nominally healthy, although unrecorded immune exposures were likely present. The donor tested CMV seropositive, placing the donor among the roughly 300 seropositive members of the cohort. A peripheral blood sample was collected from each donor, and TCR beta sequencing was performed on peripheral blood mononuclear cells. The Qiagen DNeasy Blood Extraction Kit was used to extract genomic DNA from the blood cell samples. The germline V gene encodes CDR1 MDHEN and CDR2 SYDVKM. From cysteine to phenylalanine, the CDR3 is 16 amino acids long. Just CDR3 DNA is preserved here, 48 bases in frame from base 1. V loses 1 base of germline sequence and J loses 3 bases, and the interval between the two ends is 13 bases.

The data originate from a study of cytomegalovirus exposure and HLA in healthy donors (dated by TCRdb to 2015 to 2018). Concerning the study at large: In an earlier analysis of some 610 of the donors, approximately 260 Gb of sequence data and 90 million to 120 million unique TCR beta sequences from 180 million or so T cells were reported. An early release covering over 500 HLA-typed donors comprised about 300 gigabases of sequencing data and approximately 80 million unique TCR sequences. The genetic ancestry cluster associated with self-reported Caucasian donors included about four fifths of the 300 to 450 genotyped donors. The aim of the study was to test whether cataloging public T cell receptors could identify signatures of past pathogen exposure. The study used immunosequencing to profile the T cell repertoires of several hundred subjects and linked those repertoires to cytomegalovirus serostatus. A separate validation cohort of some 130 different subjects was used in addition to the 666-subject first cohort. The study combined high-throughput TCR immunosequencing, statistical association of individual TCRs with disease status, and machine learning to predict cytomegalovirus infection status. In a later analysis, previously published TCR beta repertoires from several hundred donors were re-analyzed and high-resolution HLA genotyping was added so that TCR occurrence patterns could be studied. Rather than drawing on any new phenotypic data, the later analysis identified candidate immune exposures from TCR beta sequences and the way those sequences occurred across donors. In an earlier analysis of about 590 of the donors, high-throughput TCR beta sequencing was used to judge whether each TCR beta V gene segment behaved as functional or pseudogenic. Donor age, sex, ethnicity and CMV serostatus were compiled together with the repertoire data. Genome-wide SNP genotypes for about 65% of the 666 donors were used in a later genetic analysis, which treated that subset as a discovery cohort. All discovery cohort repertoires had been generated using a single sequencing platform. HLA typing included class I and class II loci at four-digit resolution. Typing coverage varied by locus: about 629-640 donors for A, B, C, DRB1 and DQB1; roughly 560 for DQA1; approximately 570 for DPA1; roughly 450 for DPB1. A few DR-DQ haplotypes were treated as single units for association and clustering because of strong linkage in the cohort. Across some 400 genotyped donors of the cohort, an average of approximately 240,000 unique TCR beta nucleotide sequences per donor were sequenced, and roughly 20% of those sequences were non-productive.

Preparation of the library involved the immunoSEQ multiplex PCR assay. The multiplex PCR relied on a mix of 60 forward primers for TCR Vbeta segments and 13 reverse primers for TCR Jbeta segments. Amplification of the CDR3 region of rearranged TCR beta genes was performed with a multiplex PCR assay on genomic DNA. On the Illumina HiSeq System, the amplified TCR beta libraries were sequenced as 87-base-pair reads. The study's processing was this. Across the 666 repertoires, a later analysis counted roughly 84 million unique TCR beta chains, roughly 11 million of which were shared by at least two donors. To remove PCR and sequencing errors, raw reads were error-corrected and collapsed into unique sequences using a nearest-neighbor algorithm that merged closely related sequences. Alignment of CDR3 sequences to IMGT reference sequences was used to assign V, D and J gene segments. For a sequence to be retained, a match of at least six nucleotides to both a V gene segment and a J gene segment was required. A rearrangement was called productive if the CDR3 had no stop codons and remained in frame with V and J, and every other rearrangement was called non-productive. Following IMGT convention, CDR3 was defined as the stretch from the second conserved V-encoded cysteine to the conserved J-encoded phenylalanine. Sequences without an unambiguous match to a single V gene segment were excluded from the earlier analysis of 450 to 750 of the donors. An earlier analysis of 550 to 650 of the donors classified V segments as functional when productive rearrangements were above 56.7% and as segregating when the standard deviation between donors was above 5%. A statistical classification framework was developed to diagnose cytomegalovirus status using the catalog of TCR beta chain sequences. In a later analysis, V and J genes were assigned by comparing TCR nucleotide sequences against IMGT/GENE-DB human TR gene sequences. A later analysis assigned CDR3 sequences and most-parsimonious VDJ recombination scenarios with the TCRdist pipeline. In a later analysis, each TCR beta chain was defined by its CDR3 amino acid sequence together with its V-gene family, and reads without a unique V-gene family were excluded. As a way to deal with suspected cross-contamination and a sequencing artifact, a later analysis dropped 640 or so nucleotide sequences that were highly shared and had low generation probability. For each public chain, a later analysis derived a clonal expansion index from normalized ranks of inferred template counts within each repertoire. A later analysis computed generation probabilities with a VDJ recombination model fitted to out-of-frame rearrangements, and checked the results against IGoR. Hypergeometric tests were used in a later analysis to score TCR-TCR, TCR-HLA and TCR-CMV co-occurrence, with a repertoire-size bias correction applied to the TCR pairs. A later analysis estimated false discovery rates by permuting HLA or CMV assignments 20 times. In a later analysis, co-occurring TCRs were grouped using DBSCAN, and TCRdist sequence similarity was added for clustering within HLA-allele-positive subsets. For co-occurrence clustering, repertoires with fewer than 30,000 or more than 120,000 public chains were excluded, along with a handful of repertoires with anomalous nucleotide sharing. The table comes from immuneACCESS by way of TCRdb, which keeps in-frame sequences with V and J called. Part of the clones is missing from these tables; in studies checked, under half for an unresolved V gene and the rest for unknown reasons. V, J and clone size derive from that table, while D and trimming were established from the DNA sequence. This sample gives 100,000 or so clones in total; around 74% of them show up just once. The top ten clonotypes cover roughly 8.6% of the sample.

General findings and caveats noted by the study authors: A later analysis reported that several top co-occurrence clusters appeared linked to parvovirus B19, influenza, CMV and Epstein-Barr virus. Correlated functional status among segregating V segments might reflect linkage disequilibrium, but an unknown experimental factor could not be ruled out. Because counts were too low, some 17 rarely observed V segments, including chromosome 9 orphons, were left out of the earlier analysis of several hundred of the donors. Because HLA typing was unavailable for some donors at each locus, only the typed subset was used in association tests. The study gave a list of some 150 TCR beta chains associated with cytomegalovirus. While some public TCRs were present in many individuals, most TCR sequences turned up only very rarely across donors. A few of the identified cytomegalovirus-associated TCR beta chains were confirmed in vitro to be specific for cytomegalovirus antigens. The cohort was sequenced for TCR beta chains only, and without alpha or paired-chain data the features that could be detected were limited. Most CMV-associated TCR beta chains appeared to be HLA-restricted in a later analysis, and the HLA associations seemed to be driven largely by CMV exposure. In a later genetic analysis, fewer N-insertions in productive TCRs were reported among donors in an Asian-associated ancestry cluster than the roughly 640-donor mean. In a later analysis, HLA-associated TCR beta chains were found to be more clonally expanded and to have lower generation probabilities than equally common non-associated chains. The only immune exposure information available for the cohort was CMV serostatus. In a later genetic analysis, a missense DCLRE1C variant was associated with V-gene and J-gene trimming of TCR beta chains, and the association was replicated in an independent cohort. Roughly uniform sequencing depth across donors was assumed in presence/absence analyses, although this assumption may not hold. When HLA alleles, especially DR and DQ, strongly co-occurred, attributing TCR associations to individual alleles was difficult. In an earlier analysis of approximately 590 of the donors, most TCR beta V segments appeared in productive rearrangements about 87% or about 30% of the time, broadly matching IMGT annotations. The sequencing pipeline was judged likely to have produced a cluster of highly shared sequence variants as a technical artifact. The authors suggested that the approach could potentially be generalized to other disease states and immunological phenotypes. Some IMGT-functional V segments, including TRBV6-2 and TRBV6-3, could not be distinguished by the 87-base-pair reads and were therefore excluded. Specific HLA alleles were associated with 15,000 to 20,000 TCR beta sequences at a false discovery rate of 0.05 in a later analysis. A later analysis found that TCR association rates varied across HLA loci, with DRB1 alleles showing the most associated TCRs and HLA-C alleles the fewest. A further reported finding was that TCR beta sequences accurately predicted the HLA-A and HLA-B alleles for most subjects in the first cohort. The classifier was reported to diagnose cytomegalovirus status with high specificity and sensitivity in both the original cohort and the validation cohort.

This chain is built from TRBV28 and TRBJ1-5; confidence is insufficient to name the D gene. Material: PBMCs. The origin of this receptor is a woman aged 40 to 50 in good health and CMV-seropositive. The nucleotide sequence is TGTGCCAGCAGTTTATTGGGGAGAGGACTCAATCAGCCCCAGCATTTT. The translation is CASSLLGRGLNQPQHF. This CDR3, with the reference TRBV28 and TRBJ1-5 proteins standing in past its ends, gives the full variable domain DVKVTQSSRYLVKRTGEKVFLECVQDMDHENMFWYRQDPGLGLRLIYFSYDVKMKEKGDIPEGYSVSREKKERFSLILESASTNQTSMYLCASSLLGRGLNQPQHFGDGTRLSIL.